Below are 9 T cell receptor beta chains sequenced from a single sample in a study of glioma-infiltrating T cells. The iRepertoire nested amplicon-rescue multiplex PCR amplified TCR alpha and beta CDR3s from RNA. TCRdb reprocessed the multiplex PCR reads via MiXCR and lists one record per CDR3 protein. This sample has a few hundred thousand distinct CDR3 sequences; about 40% occur once, and the top ten carry about 11%. Sample: glioma tissue, nonneoplastic brain tissue, or PBMCs (not recorded which). These receptors all stem from a human donor with low-grade glioma or glioblastoma, undergoing nonglioma brain surgery, or in good health (not recorded which).

This clonotype was seen at least ten times. The V gene is TRBV27, the J gene TRBJ2-1; a weak D match, TRBD1 (6 bases). Germline values: CDR1 MNHEY, CDR2 SMNVEV (reference sequence). CDR3 length equals 15 residues. V was pared by 2 bases and J by 7 bases, with 15 bases between. The CDR3 DNA follows: TGTGCCAGCAGTTTAGACAGGCAGGACTGGAATGAGCAGTTCTTC. It specifies CASSLDRQDWNEQFF.

The chain combines TRBV4-3 with TRBJ2-1, with 13 bases fitting TRBD2. The germline V gene has CDR1 LGHNA and CDR2 YSLEER. The CDR3 runs 17 residues. The J segment lost 2 bases and the V segment lost 8 bases, leaving 9 bases of the junction unmatched. The CDR3 bases are TGCGCCAGCGGCCCGAGGACTAGCGGGAGCACCTACAATGAGCAGTTCTTC. This codes for CASGPRTSGSTYNEQFF.

Points on this clonotype: An end of the junction differs from the germline gene, which may be a read error. The chain uses TRBV6-1 and TRBJ2-7; the D is unclear. Germline lookup yields CDR1 MNHNS and CDR2 SASEGT. This CDR3 is built from 15 residues. The CDR3 here is CAISDGSSAGYEQYF. The CDR3 nucleotides read TGTGCCATCAGTGATGGGTCTAGTGCCGGATACGAGCAGTACTTC.

Ten or more counts support this clonotype. The chain is built from TRBV6-1 and TRBJ2-1; a weak D match, TRBD2 (6 bases). The CDR3 consists of 11 residues. Deletions cut 7 bases from V and 9 bases from J, with 10 bases between. CDR1 and CDR2 (germline): MNHNS, SASEGT. CDR3 nucleotides: TGTGCCAGCAATCTTAGCGGTGAGCAGTTCTTC. Protein product: CASNLSGEQFF.

The rearrangement uses TRBV18 and TRBJ2-7; 8 bases align to TRBD1. J lost 4 bases, V lost 3 bases, and 8 bases had no gene match. The CDR3 totals 15 residues. Germline CDR1 and CDR2: KGHSH and LQKENI. CDR3 DNA: TGTGCCAGCTCACCGACTGCAGGGGGCCTTTACGAGCAGTACTTC. Protein product: CASSPTAGGLYEQYF. The whole variable domain, remainder taken from reference TRBV18 and TRBJ2-7, is NAGVMQNPRHLVRRRGQEARLRCSPMKGHSHVYWYRQLPEEGLKFMVYLQKENIIDESGMPKERFSAEFPKEGPSILRIQQVVRGDSAAYFCASSPTAGGLYEQYFGPGTRLTVT.

This clonotype was seen more than once but under ten times. The J gene is TRBJ2-5, the V gene TRBV20-1; TRBD1 agrees at 7 bases. J was trimmed by 1 base and V by 5 bases; bases with no gene match: 7. The germline V gene has CDR1 DFQATT and CDR2 SNEGSKA (reference sequence). CDR3 length equals 14 residues. The CDR3 sequence is CSAPHRDSQETQYF. Here the CDR3 DNA reads TGCAGTGCTCCCCACCGGGACAGCCAAGAGACCCAGTACTTC.

CDR3 bases: TGCGCCAGCAGGGACAGGGATGGAGGGACTGAAGCTTTCTTT. Translating it yields CASRDRDGGTEAFF. This sequence joins TRBV5-1 and TRBJ1-1, with 8 bases matching TRBD1. CDR3 length equals 14 residues. The J segment lost 5 bases and the V segment lost 5 bases, leaving 8 bases of the junction unmatched. CDR1 and CDR2 (germline): SGHRS, YFSETQ.

A word on this clonotype: One base away lies a much larger clone, so this may be a sequencing read error. The chain recombines TRBV15 with TRBJ2-7, with D possibly TRBD1 on 5 matching bases. The CDR3 runs 16 residues. Germline values: CDR1 LNHNV, CDR2 YYDKDF (reference sequence). The CDR3 loop is CATSGDYRTPPYEQYF. Here the CDR3 DNA reads TGTGCCACCAGCGGAGATTACCGGACACCACCCTACGAGCAGTACTTC.

As concerns this clonotype: A much larger clonotype is one base distant, so this may be a read error. This rearrangement joins TRBV20-1 to TRBJ2-3; D is perhaps TRBD2 (5 bases). Germline V lookup: CDR1 DFQATT, CDR2 SNEGSKA (reference sequence). The V and J ends lost 8 bases and 3 bases respectively, with 12 bases between them. This CDR3 region has 12 residues. CDR3 loop: CSYKGETDTQYF. CDR3 sequence (DNA): TGCAGTTATAAGGGAGAGACAGATACGCAGTATTTT.